This is a list of T cell receptor beta chains from one sample in a study of T cell changes during pregnancy in multiple sclerosis. The repertoire was sequenced with immunoSEQ multiplex PCR; TCRdb's copy has only in-frame clones and lacks some. Among about 49,000 clones, about 91% were seen once, and the ten largest hold about 0.36%. The sample consisted of CD4+ T cells from peripheral blood mononuclear cells, taken in the second trimester of pregnancy. The source of these receptors is a female donor in good health, enrolled as a control in a pregnancy study. Each CDR3 is given with its conserved first and last residue. Each record gives: V gene, D gene, clone size, J gene, CDR3 DNA, CDR3 protein. A D gene is named only where the DNA matches it firmly. Clone size is not always given. Where it is, it says once, few, many or a class for expanded clones.

V: TRBV7-2; D: -; size: -; J: TRBJ1-1; DNA: TGTGCCAGCAGCGCACCCGGGAGGACTGAAGCTTTCTTT; CDR3: CASSAPGRTEAFF
V: TRBV6-4; D: TRBD2; size: -; J: TRBJ2-7; DNA: TGTGCCAGCAGTGATGGCGGGGGGGCGGGCGAGCAGTACTTC; CDR3: CASSDGGGAGEQYF
V: TRBV5-6; D: -; size: -; J: TRBJ1-2; DNA: TGTGCCAGCAGCTTTGACACAAACTATGGCTACACCTTC; CDR3: CASSFDTNYGYTF
V: TRBV27; D: TRBD1; size: -; J: TRBJ1-4; DNA: TGTGCCAGCAGAAAAACAGGGGATGCGGAAAAACTGTTTTTT; CDR3: CASRKTGDAEKLFF
V: TRBV4-1; D: TRBD1; size: -; J: TRBJ2-7; DNA: TGCGCCAGCAGCCAGGAGACAGGGTACGAGCAGTACTTC; CDR3: CASSQETGYEQYF
V: TRBV15; D: -; size: -; J: TRBJ1-1; DNA: TGTGCCACCAGCAGAGGCGACACCTTTGAAGCTTTCTTT; CDR3: CATSRGDTFEAFF
V: TRBV7-2; D: -; size: once; J: TRBJ1-2; DNA: TGTGCCAGCAGCTTAGACAGGGTGGGTTATGGCTACACCTTC; CDR3: CASSLDRVGYGYTF
V: TRBV11-3; D: -; size: -; J: TRBJ1-4; DNA: TGTGCCAGCAGCCCTTCCGCAACTAATGAAAAACTGTTTTTT; CDR3: CASSPSATNEKLFF
V: TRBV2; D: -; size: -; J: TRBJ2-2; DNA: TGTGCCAGCAGTGATGGCCAGGGTCTGGTTAGATGGAACACCGGGGAGCTGTTTTTT; CDR3: CASSDGQGLVRWNTGELFF
V: TRBV4-1; D: -; size: once; J: TRBJ1-2; DNA: TGCGCCAGCAGGCCTTCGGGTCAGCGTAGCTATGGCTACACCTTC; CDR3: CASRPSGQRSYGYTF
V: TRBV25-1; D: -; size: -; J: TRBJ1-1; DNA: TGTGCCAGCAGTGAATTTGGGGGCGAGGCTGAAGCTTTCTTT; CDR3: CASSEFGGEAEAFF
V: TRBV6-5; D: TRBD1; size: -; J: TRBJ2-3; DNA: TGTGCCAGCAGGATAGGGACAGCTAACACAGATACGCAGTATTTT; CDR3: CASRIGTANTDTQYF
V: TRBV2; D: TRBD1; size: -; J: TRBJ2-5; DNA: TGTGCCAGCCAAGCTGGACAGGGCCCCCCACAAGAGACCCAGTACTTC; CDR3: CASQAGQGPPQETQYF
V: TRBV4-3; D: TRBD1; size: -; J: TRBJ2-2; DNA: TGCGCCAGCAGCCAGGGGGGGACAGGGTTCGGCGGGGAGCTGTTTTTT; CDR3: CASSQGGTGFGGELFF
V: TRBV7-7; D: TRBD1; size: -; J: TRBJ2-7; DNA: TGTGCCAGCAGCTTAGAAGTGACAGGGGGCGAGCAGTACTTC; CDR3: CASSLEVTGGEQYF
V: TRBV29-1; D: -; size: -; J: TRBJ1-4; DNA: TGCAGCGTCGGTCGACAGTCTAATGAAAAACTGTTTTTT; CDR3: CSVGRQSNEKLFF
V: TRBV2; D: TRBD2; size: -; J: TRBJ2-3; DNA: TGTGCCAGGTCTGAGGTCCAGCGGGGGGACGATACGCAGTATTTT; CDR3: CARSEVQRGDDTQYF
V: TRBV30; D: -; size: -; J: TRBJ1-3; DNA: TGTGCCTGTGGGACTCCCTCTGGAAACACCATATATTTT; CDR3: CACGTPSGNTIYF
V: TRBV7-8; D: TRBD1; size: -; J: TRBJ1-1; DNA: TGTGCCAGCAGCTTATACAGGGGGCGAAACACTGAAGCTTTCTTT; CDR3: CASSLYRGRNTEAFF
V: TRBV19; D: -; size: -; J: TRBJ1-3; DNA: TGTGCCAGTAGTATAAACGCGGCTAGGCTCTCTGGAAACACCATATATTTT; CDR3: CASSINAARLSGNTIYF
V: TRBV11-3; D: -; size: -; J: TRBJ1-1; DNA: TGTGCCAGCAGCTTAGATCGGGTAACTGAAGCTTTCTTT; CDR3: CASSLDRVTEAFF
V: TRBV7-6; D: -; size: -; J: TRBJ1-3; DNA: TGTGCCAGCAGCTTCAGGGAACATGGAAACACCATATATTTT; CDR3: CASSFREHGNTIYF
V: TRBV28; D: TRBD1; size: -; J: TRBJ2-7; DNA: TGTGCCAGCATTCTCTCCGGGACAGGTCGATCCGAGCAGTACTTC; CDR3: CASILSGTGRSEQYF
V: TRBV11-3; D: TRBD1; size: -; J: TRBJ2-2; DNA: TGTGCCAGCAGCCCGGGGACAGGGTCGAACACCGGGGAGCTGTTTTTT; CDR3: CASSPGTGSNTGELFF
V: TRBV14; D: -; size: -; J: TRBJ1-1; DNA: TGTGCCAGCAGCCAAAGAGGGCTTCACACTGAAGCTTTCTTT; CDR3: CASSQRGLHTEAFF
V: TRBV7-3; D: -; size: -; J: TRBJ2-1; DNA: TGTGCCAGCAGCTCAGGCATGGGTGAGCAGTTCTTC; CDR3: CASSSGMGEQFF
V: TRBV9; D: -; size: -; J: TRBJ1-6; DNA: TGTACCAGCAGCGTAGAGCGGGGGTCACCCCTCCACTTT; CDR3: CTSSVERGSPLHF
V: TRBV5-4; D: TRBD1; size: -; J: TRBJ2-7; DNA: TGTGCCAGCAGCCCGCCGGGACAGGGAACCTACGAGCAGTACTTC; CDR3: CASSPPGQGTYEQYF
V: TRBV10-3; D: TRBD2; size: -; J: TRBJ2-3; DNA: TGTGCCATCAGTGGACTAGCGGGGGCGGGGGATACGCAGTATTTT; CDR3: CAISGLAGAGDTQYF
V: TRBV19; D: TRBD1; size: -; J: TRBJ1-1; DNA: TGTGCCAGTAGTATAGATCCAGGGGGCCCTATAATGAACACTGAAGCTTTCTTT; CDR3: CASSIDPGGPIMNTEAFF
V: TRBV7-2; D: TRBD1; size: -; J: TRBJ1-4; DNA: TGTGCCAGCAGCTCACAGGGGTATCGAGAAAAACTGTTTTTT; CDR3: CASSSQGYREKLFF
V: TRBV30; D: -; size: -; J: TRBJ1-2; DNA: TGTGCCTGGAGTCCACAGGTCTATGGCTACACCTTC; CDR3: CAWSPQVYGYTF
V: TRBV30; D: -; size: -; J: TRBJ1-3; DNA: TGTGCCTTTGGGCAGGGCTCTGGAAACACCATATATTTT; CDR3: CAFGQGSGNTIYF
V: TRBV6-5; D: TRBD1; size: -; J: TRBJ2-7; DNA: TGTGCCAGCAGTTGGGACAGGGAGTACGAGCAGTACTTC; CDR3: CASSWDREYEQYF
V: TRBV2; D: TRBD1; size: few; J: TRBJ1-1; DNA: TGTGCCAGCCTACCGGGACAGATGAACACTGAAGCTTTCTTT; CDR3: CASLPGQMNTEAFF
V: TRBV7-7; D: TRBD1; size: -; J: TRBJ1-6; DNA: TGTGCTAGCAGCCAATCCGACAGGGTTGAGGATAATTCACCCCTCCACTTT; CDR3: CASSQSDRVEDNSPLHF
V: TRBV6-4; D: -; size: few; J: TRBJ1-1; DNA: TGTGCCAGCAGAGATAAAACAGGAGTGAACACTGAAGCTTTCTTT; CDR3: CASRDKTGVNTEAFF
V: TRBV6-1; D: TRBD1; size: once; J: TRBJ1-2; DNA: TGTGCCAGCAGTGTTGAGGGGGCCGATGGCTACACCTTC; CDR3: CASSVEGADGYTF
V: TRBV19; D: -; size: -; J: TRBJ2-3; DNA: TGTGCCAGTAGTATGGGCGGGGGCACCACAGATACGCAGTATTTT; CDR3: CASSMGGGTTDTQYF
V: TRBV5-1; D: TRBD1; size: -; J: TRBJ2-2; DNA: TGCGCCAGCAGCTTACAGGGGGATCCGGCCGGGGAGCTGTTTTTT; CDR3: CASSLQGDPAGELFF
V: TRBV7-9; D: -; size: -; J: TRBJ2-1; DNA: TGTGCCAGCAGCTTAGAGCAGGGTCTGACGGATGAGCAGTTCTTC; CDR3: CASSLEQGLTDEQFF
V: TRBV7-2; D: -; size: -; J: TRBJ1-5; DNA: TGTGCCAGCAGCCCCTCCCCCGGGTCGAGCAATCAGCCCCAGCATTTT; CDR3: CASSPSPGSSNQPQHF
V: TRBV10-3; D: TRBD1; size: -; J: TRBJ2-3; DNA: TGTGCCATCAGTGAGTCGGTAGACAGGGCCACAGATACGCAGTATTTT; CDR3: CAISESVDRATDTQYF
V: TRBV18; D: TRBD1; size: -; J: TRBJ2-2; DNA: TGTGCCAGCTCACCTTGGGGACAGGGGAACACCGGGGAGCTGTTTTTT; CDR3: CASSPWGQGNTGELFF
V: TRBV7-9; D: TRBD1; size: -; J: TRBJ2-7; DNA: TGTGCCAGCAGTCCTGGGACGACAGGGAACGAGCAGTACTTC; CDR3: CASSPGTTGNEQYF
V: TRBV19; D: -; size: -; J: TRBJ1-1; DNA: TGTGCCAGTAGTATCAATTACTACGGGGTTGGAGCTTTCTTT; CDR3: CASSINYYGVGAFF
V: TRBV27; D: -; size: -; J: TRBJ2-2; DNA: TGTGCCAGTAGGGGGACACCGAACACCGGGGAGCTGTTTTTT; CDR3: CASRGTPNTGELFF
V: TRBV11-2; D: TRBD2; size: -; J: TRBJ2-5; DNA: TGTGCCAGCAGCCGACCTAGCGGGGGTCAAGAGACCCAGTACTTC; CDR3: CASSRPSGGQETQYF
V: TRBV11-2; D: -; size: -; J: TRBJ1-1; DNA: TGTGCCAGCAGCTGGGGGGGACAAATGATGAACACTGAAGCTTTCTTT; CDR3: CASSWGGQMMNTEAFF
V: TRBV4-2; D: TRBD2; size: -; J: TRBJ2-4; DNA: TGTGCCAGCAGCTCAAGGCGGGGGGCCAAAAACATTCAGTACTTC; CDR3: CASSSRRGAKNIQYF
V: TRBV18; D: -; size: once; J: TRBJ2-6; DNA: TGTGCCAGCTCATACGGCTCTGGGGCCAACGTCCTGACTTTC; CDR3: CASSYGSGANVLTF
V: TRBV19; D: -; size: -; J: TRBJ1-1; DNA: TGTGCCACTTACAGGACCGCGAACACTGAAGCTTTCTTT; CDR3: CATYRTANTEAFF
V: TRBV30; D: TRBD1; size: -; J: TRBJ1-2; DNA: TGTGCCTGGAGTCCCGGGACAGGGGGTGGCTACACCTTC; CDR3: CAWSPGTGGGYTF
V: TRBV2; D: -; size: -; J: TRBJ2-5; DNA: TGTGCCAGCAGTGCAGGTCAAGAGACCCAGTACTTC; CDR3: CASSAGQETQYF
V: TRBV5-4; D: -; size: -; J: TRBJ2-1; DNA: TGTGCCAGCAGCTCCCGGGGTAGCGGAGTGTACAATGAGCAGTTCTTC; CDR3: CASSSRGSGVYNEQFF